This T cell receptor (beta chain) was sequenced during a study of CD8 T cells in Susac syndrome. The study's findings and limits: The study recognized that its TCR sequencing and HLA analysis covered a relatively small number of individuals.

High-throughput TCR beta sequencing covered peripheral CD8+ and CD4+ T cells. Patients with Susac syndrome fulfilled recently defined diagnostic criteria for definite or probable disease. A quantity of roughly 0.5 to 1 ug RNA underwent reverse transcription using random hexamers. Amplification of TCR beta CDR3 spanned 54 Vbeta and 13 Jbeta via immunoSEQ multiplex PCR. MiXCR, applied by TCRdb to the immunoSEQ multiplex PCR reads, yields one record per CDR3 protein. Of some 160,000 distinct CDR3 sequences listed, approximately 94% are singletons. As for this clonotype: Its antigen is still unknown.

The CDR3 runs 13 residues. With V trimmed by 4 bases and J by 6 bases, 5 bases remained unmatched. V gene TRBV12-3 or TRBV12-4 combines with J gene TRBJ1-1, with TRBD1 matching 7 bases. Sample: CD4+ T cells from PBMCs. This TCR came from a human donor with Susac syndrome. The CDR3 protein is CASSYFDRAEAFF. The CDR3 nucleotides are TGTGCCAGCAGTTACTTCGACAGGGCTGAAGCTTTCTTT.